Shown below are 21 T cell receptor beta chains from a single sample sequenced in a study of spatial heterogeneity in lung cancer. Using its own MiXCR run on the 5' RACE reads, TCRdb lists one record per CDR3 protein. The sample lists about 20,000 distinct CDR3 sequences, approximately 16% occurring once. Their cognate antigens are unknown. Study results and limitations: Tumors with more nonsynonymous mutations had more expanded intratumoral alpha and beta TCRs.

The time point was: sample taken at primary tumor resection. The sample here was lung tumor tissue, taken at surgery. The receptors stem from a female donor with early-stage non-small cell lung cancer.

This clonotype was seen repeatedly, ten times or more. The CDR3 reads CASRPRVSLKAGANVLTF. The CDR3 DNA sequence: TGTGCCAGCAGACCCCGGGTCTCCCTTAAGGCTGGGGCCAACGTCCTGACTTTC. The chain combines TRBV6-5 with TRBJ2-6; D gene unclear. The V and J ends lost 6 bases and 2 bases respectively, with 20 bases between them. This CDR3 comprises 18 residues. From germline, CDR1 is MNHEY and CDR2 SVGAGI.

The J gene is TRBJ2-5, the V gene TRBV28; D is perhaps TRBD1 or TRBD2 (5 bases each). Germline CDR1 and CDR2: MDHEN and SYDVKM. Trimming took 3 bases from V and 1 from J, leaving 12 bases between them. There are 15 residues in the CDR3. CDR3 bases: TGTGCCAGCAGTTTGGGACCGACCCCCCAAGAGACCCAGTACTTC. It translates to CASSLGPTPQETQYF.

This clonotype was found many times. The chain uses TRBV20-1 and TRBJ2-1; D unresolved. The CDR3 length is 11 residues. Germline V gene data show CDR1 as DFQATT and CDR2 as SNEGSKA (reference sequence). Trimming took off 0 bases at V and 9 bases at J, with 6 bases between the two ends. CDR3 protein: CSARDLGEQFF. CDR3 coding DNA: TGCAGTGCTAGAGATCTTGGTGAGCAGTTCTTC.

The chain joins TRBV7-9 to TRBJ2-1; possibly TRBD1 or TRBD2 for D (5 bases each). Germline V gene data show CDR1 as SEHNR and CDR2 as FQNEAQ (reference sequence). Trimming removed 3 bases from V and 9 bases from J, with 9 bases in between. CDR3 length equals 12 residues. Here the CDR3 DNA reads TGTGCCAGCAGCTTTCCGGGGACTGAGCAGTTCTTC. Protein sequence: CASSFPGTEQFF.

The V gene is TRBV7-8, the J gene TRBJ2-5; TRBD1 is a possible D gene (6 bases). The CDR3 has 14 amino acids. Germline loops: CDR1 SGHVS, CDR2 FQNEAQ. V dropped 4 bases and J dropped 1 base, with 10 bases sitting between them. The DNA of the CDR3 is TGTGCCAGCAGCTACCGGACAGCCCAAGAGACCCAGTACTTC. It encodes CASSYRTAQETQYF. Full variable domain (rest looked up from reference TRBV7-8 and TRBJ2-5): GAGVSQSPRYKVAKRGQDVALRCDPISGHVSLFWYQQALGQGPEFLTYFQNEAQLDKSGLPSDRFFAERPEGSVSTLKIQRTQQEDSAVYLCASSYRTAQETQYFGPGTRLLVL.

CDR3 nucleotide sequence: TGCGCCAGCAGCCGAGCCGGGCAAACCTACGAGCAGTACTTC. It codes for CASSRAGQTYEQYF. This chain joins TRBV4-1 and TRBJ2-7; no clear D. Trimming pared 4 bases from V and 2 bases from J, leaving 12 bases between. The CDR3 has 14 amino acids. Germline V gene data show CDR1 as MGHRA and CDR2 as YSYEKL.

This rearrangement joins TRBV28 to TRBJ2-3, with a tentative D call TRBD2 (5 bases). The CDR3 totals 15 residues. Germline V lookup: CDR1 MDHEN, CDR2 SYDVKM. Trimming took off 2 bases at V and 5 bases at J, with 14 bases between the two ends. CDR3: CASSLVARVGDTQYF. CDR3 coding DNA: TGTGCCAGCAGTTTAGTTGCGCGGGTTGGAGATACGCAGTATTTT.

This clonotype was seen a handful of times. CDR3 DNA sequence: TGTGCCAGCTCCCTTGGACAGGGCGAGCAGTACTTC. It translates to CASSLGQGEQYF. The chain uses TRBV18 and TRBJ2-7, with 8 bases matching TRBD1. Germline V gives CDR1 KGHSH, CDR2 LQKENI. CDR3 length: 12 residues. With 6 bases clipped from V and 6 bases from J, the junction kept 4 bases outside the gene matches.

This clonotype was found many times. The chain links TRBV4-1 to TRBJ2-1; tentative D call: TRBD1 (5 bases). V lost 0 bases and J 0 bases, leaving 15 bases between the germline ends. This CDR3 contains 18 residues. The V gene's germline CDR1 is MGHRA and CDR2 YSYEKL. The CDR3 spells CASSQEGRGLPSYNEQFF. The CDR3 region has the DNA TGCGCCAGCAGCCAAGAGGGAAGGGGTCTCCCCTCCTACAATGAGCAGTTCTTC.

This clonotype came up a few times. The gene calls are TRBV19 and TRBJ2-1; TRBD1 agrees at 7 bases. The V gene end was trimmed by 6 bases and the J gene end by 0 bases; junction bases not matched to a gene: 11. Germline CDR1 is LNHDA and CDR2 is SQIVND (reference sequence). The CDR3 loop spans 17 amino acids. Here the CDR3 DNA reads TGTGCCAGTAGCCGGGACAGTCCCGTGAGCTCCTACAATGAGCAGTTCTTC. It yields the protein CASSRDSPVSSYNEQFF.

Judged by abundance, this clonotype is large. The chain recombines TRBV12-3 or TRBV12-4 with TRBJ1-5; D is unclear. The CDR3 contains 15 residues. The V and J ends lost 6 bases and 2 bases respectively, with 14 bases between them. CDR3: CASRSGEGGNQPQHF. In DNA, the CDR3 is TGTGCCAGCAGAAGCGGGGAGGGTGGCAATCAGCCCCAGCATTTT.

This clonotype was found a few times. The chain has TRBV7-6 and TRBJ2-5; no clear D. CDR1 and CDR2 from the germline V gene are SGHVS and FNYEAQ. This CDR3 has 13 amino acids. The germline V and J ends were trimmed by 4 bases and 1 base, with 7 bases remaining between them. For the CDR3, the DNA is TGTGCCAGCAGCTCCCAGGCCCAAGAGACCCAGTACTTC. It yields the protein CASSSQAQETQYF.

This chain uses TRBV7-2 with TRBJ2-3; no definite D call. The CDR3 length is 12 residues. V lost 5 bases, J lost 4 bases, and 7 bases lay in between. CDR1 is SGHTA, CDR2 FQGNSA, per germline. CDR3 region: CASSLTADTQYF. The DNA for the CDR3 is TGTGCCAGCAGCCTAACAGCAGATACGCAGTATTTT.

This clonotype was picked up many times. The genes are TRBV20-1 and TRBJ2-1, with 8 nucleotides matching TRBD2. The CDR3 loop spans 16 amino acids. CDR1 is DFQATT and CDR2 is SNEGSKA in the germline V gene (reference sequence). V lost 4 bases and J lost 9; bases outside the gene matches: 17. CDR3 amino acids: CSATFPQAGGGGEQFF. The CDR3, as DNA: TGCAGTGCTACTTTCCCCCAGGCGGGAGGAGGCGGTGAGCAGTTCTTC.

The rearrangement uses TRBV29-1 and TRBJ2-5, with 7 positions matching TRBD1. V was clipped by 8 bases and J by 5 bases; unmatched bases: 11. Germline V gene sequence: CDR1 SQVTM, CDR2 ANQGSEA. The CDR3 contains 13 residues. The CDR3 DNA reads TGCAGCATGTTGCCCGACAGGGACGAGACCCAGTACTTC. It codes for CSMLPDRDETQYF.

The chain combines TRBV7-3 with TRBJ2-2; TRBD2 agrees at 7 bases. V shed 4 bases, J shed 6 bases, and the junction held 8 bases outside the gene matches. The CDR3 totals 15 residues. CDR1 and CDR2 from the germline V gene are SGHTA and FQGTGA. The CDR3 loop reads CASSSLAVGSGELFF. The CDR3 nucleotides read TGTGCCAGCAGCTCCCTAGCGGTGGGATCCGGGGAGCTGTTTTTT. The full variable domain, rest sourced from reference TRBV7-3 and TRBJ2-2, is GAGVSQTPSNKVTEKGKYVELRCDPISGHTALYWYRQSLGQGPEFLIYFQGTGAADDSGLPNDRFFAVRPEGSVSTLKIQRTERGDSAVYLCASSSLAVGSGELFFGEGSRLTVL.

Ten or more counts support this clonotype. The J gene is TRBJ2-7, the V gene TRBV7-2; D might be TRBD1 (6 bases). The V end was cut by 1 base, the J end by 5 bases, with 12 bases between. Germline-derived CDR1 and CDR2 are SGHTA and FQGNSA. There are 14 residues in the CDR3. CDR3 sequence reads: CASSLEQGRHEQYF. In DNA, the CDR3 is TGTGCCAGCAGCTTAGAGCAGGGGCGCCACGAGCAGTACTTC.

The chain couples TRBV19 to TRBJ2-1; 10 bases map to TRBD1. Germline V gene lookup returns CDR1 LNHDA and CDR2 SQIVND (reference sequence). The CDR3 spans 14 residues. The V and J ends lost 5 bases and 8 bases, in that order; junction bases with no gene match: 6. The CDR3 DNA reads TGTGCCAGTAGTGCTGACAGGGGGCCCGATGAGCAGTTCTTC. Encoded protein: CASSADRGPDEQFF. Full variable domain (missing parts from reference TRBV19 and TRBJ2-1): DGGITQSPKYLFRKEGQNVTLSCEQNLNHDAMYWYRQDPGQGLRLIYYSQIVNDFQKGDIAEGYSVSREKKESFPLTVTSAQKNPTAFYLCASSADRGPDEQFFGPGTRLTVL.

This chain's CDR3 is CASRLDTGELFF. The DNA of the CDR3 is TGCGCCAGCAGGCTAGACACCGGGGAGCTGTTTTTT. The V call is TRBV5-1, the J call TRBJ2-2; the D is unclear. Germline loops: CDR1 SGHRS, CDR2 YFSETQ. The CDR3 runs 12 residues. The V gene lost 5 bases and the J gene lost 3 bases, with 5 bases spanning the gap.

This clonotype came up many times. V gene TRBV4-3 combines with J gene TRBJ2-7, with 7 nucleotides matching TRBD1. The CDR3 extends over 16 amino acids. V shed 3 bases and J 0 bases; nucleotides not matched to a gene: 8. Germline V CDR1 and CDR2: LGHNA, YSLEER. CDR3 sequence reads: CASSQDPGQNSYEQYF. CDR3 bases: TGCGCCAGCAGCCAGGATCCGGGACAGAACTCCTACGAGCAGTACTTC.

CDR3 coding DNA: TGTGCCAGCAGCCCTGAATCCGGTACAGATACGCAGTATTTT. It specifies CASSPESGTDTQYF. The chain uses TRBV9 and TRBJ2-3; D gene uncertain. Germline CDR1 SGDLS, CDR2 YYNGEE. The CDR3 length is 14 residues. Deletions cut 4 bases from V and 3 bases from J, with 12 bases between.